This T cell receptor beta chain was identified during a study of PD-L1 blockade in urothelial cancer. Study-level background: Blood analysis was done at 3 weeks (second dose) and 6 weeks after treatment began. Specimens of blood held a median count of roughly 130,000 T cells.

Germline V CDR1 and CDR2: SGHNT, YYREEE (reference sequence). The CDR3 totals 15 residues. V gave up 0 bases and J gave up 8 bases; unmatched junction bases: 5. Specified time point: peripheral blood 6 weeks after treatment start. Synthetic TCR analog templates were added to each PCR reaction. The protocol was immunoSEQ multiplex PCR, while the TCRdb copy is restricted to in-frame clones and leaves out a portion. The sample carries more than 95,000 clones, approximately 90% recorded once. This receptor was obtained from a man between 60 and 75 years old with urothelial cancer. The V and J genes are TRBV5-4 and TRBJ1-4, with 9 bases aligning to TRBD1. The starting material was PBMCs, obtained around atezolizumab (anti-PD-L1) treatment. The CDR3 nucleotides read TGTGCCAGCAGCTTGGGGACAGGGGTAGGGGAAAAACTGTTTTTT. Protein product: CASSLGTGVGEKLFF.